This TCR beta chain is from a study of CD8+ T cells in alopecia areata. Background on the study: Those treated were given oral tofacitinib at 5 to 10 mg twice daily. Overall study findings and caveats: Any link of baseline CD8+ expansion to response, resting on one nonresponder, remains uncertain.

Reverse transcription of extracted RNA yielded cDNA, which provided the sequencing template. Assay used: immunoSEQ multiplex PCR; TCRdb lists only in-frame clones, some missing. The repertoire holds 200,000 to 250,000 clones, with more than 45% as singletons. In regard to this clone: Its antigen is currently unknown.

Treatment of the sample: oral pan-JAK inhibitor, 5-10 mg twice daily. Researchers took lesional scalp punch biopsies and peripheral blood from people who were alopecia areata patients. Trimming cost V 2 bases and J 1 base, with 11 bases left between them. This CDR3 spans 15 amino acids. Germline loops: CDR1 LNHNV, CDR2 YYDKDF (reference sequence). The sample was CD4+ T cells sorted from blood, taken at week 4, from a patient treated with tofacitinib. This receptor was identified in a human donor with alopecia areata. The J gene is TRBJ1-1, the V gene TRBV15; D perhaps matches TRBD1 (5 bases). CDR3 in DNA: TGTGCCACCAGCAGACACGGGACGGCGAACACTGAAGCTTTCTTT. Translating gives CATSRHGTANTEAFF. Using reference TRBV15 and TRBJ1-1 for the parts outside the CDR3, the full variable domain is DAMVIQNPRYQVTQFGKPVTLSCSQTLNHNVMYWYQQKSSQAPKLLFHYYDKDFNNEADTPDNFQSRRPNTSFCFLDIRSPGLGDTAMYLCATSRHGTANTEAFFGQGTRLTVV.